This T cell receptor beta chain originates from a study of blood T cell repertoires in COVID-19. Turning to the study itself: Sources were T cells, B-cell-depleted T cells, or PBMCs; the material itself was cDNA or gDNA.

Per the authors' pipeline: Reference gene primer amplification gave estimated nucleated cell counts. The repertoire was sequenced with immunoSEQ multiplex PCR; TCRdb's copy has only in-frame clones and lacks some. Clone size and V and J calls were adopted from that table, with D and trimming inferred from the DNA. The profile shows about 210,000 clones, more than 75% of them singletons. This CDR3 is 12 amino acids long. V lost 3 bases, J lost 14 bases, and 7 bases stayed unmatched. Germline CDR1 and CDR2: SGHDT and YYEEEE. V is TRBV5-6 and J is TRBJ2-1; 8 nucleotides agree with TRBD1. The receptor's source is a woman in her 40s with acute or convalescent COVID-19. The sample taken for sequencing was peripheral blood. The CDR3, as DNA: TGTGCCAGCAGCTCCGGGACAGGACTTGAGTTCTTC. Its protein is CASSSGTGLEFF.